The 24 T cell receptor beta chains presented below share a single source sample, sequenced in a study of blood T cell repertoires in COVID-19. Assay used: immunoSEQ multiplex PCR; TCRdb lists only in-frame clones, some missing. The sample lists 70,000 to 90,000 clones; approximately 85% were seen once. Sequencing used peripheral blood. The receptors come from a man between 45 and 60 years old with COVID-19, enrolled during active disease.

V usage is TRBV6-6 and J usage is TRBJ1-2, with D tentatively TRBD1 (5 bases). Germline V CDR1 and CDR2: MNHNY, SVGAGI (reference sequence). CDR3 length: 11 amino acids. The V end lost 8 bases, the J end lost 5 bases, and 9 bases lay between the germline ends. In nucleotides, the CDR3 is TGTGCCAGCTTTGGGGGGTATGGCTACACCTTC. Amino acid sequence: CASFGGYGYTF.

The chain couples TRBV5-4 to TRBJ1-5; D may be TRBD1 (6 bases). The V gene's germline CDR1 is SGHNT and CDR2 YYREEE (reference sequence). The CDR3 loop spans 16 amino acids. Trimming left V 2 bases short and J 1 base short, with 13 bases between. CDR3 DNA: TGTGCCAGCAGCTTTGGGGGGGGCGACAGCAATCAGCCCCAGCATTTT. Protein product: CASSFGGGDSNQPQHF.

This clone is a singleton in its sample. The V gene is TRBV5-4, the J gene TRBJ2-7; D perhaps matches TRBD2 (5 bases). Trimming took off 4 bases at V and 7 bases at J, with 18 bases between the two ends. Looked up from germline, CDR1 is SGHNT and CDR2 is YYREEE (reference sequence). The CDR3 spans 14 residues. The CDR3 nucleotides are TGTGCCAGCAGCCCCAAACTAGTTAACGGGGAGCAGTACTTC. As protein: CASSPKLVNGEQYF.

The CDR3 DNA reads as TGTGCCAGCGGCCCTCATAGCAATCAGCCCCAGCATTTT. It is translated as CASGPHSNQPQHF. V and J are TRBV28 and TRBJ1-5; D unresolved. The CDR3 loop spans 13 amino acids. Trimming removed 8 bases from V and 0 bases from J, with 8 bases in between. The germline V gene encodes CDR1 MDHEN and CDR2 SYDVKM. Using reference TRBV28 and TRBJ1-5 for the parts outside the CDR3, the full variable domain is DVKVTQSSRYLVKRTGEKVFLECVQDMDHENMFWYRQDPGLGLRLIYFSYDVKMKEKGDIPEGYSVSREKKERFSLILESASTNQTSMYLCASGPHSNQPQHFGDGTRLSIL.

Notes on this clone: Other nucleotide sequences from this sample produce the same CDR3. The gene calls are TRBV27 and TRBJ1-3; D might be TRBD1 (6 bases). The germline V and J ends were trimmed by 8 bases and 4 bases, with 15 bases remaining between them. CDR1 is MNHEY and CDR2 is SMNVEV in the germline V gene (reference sequence). The CDR3 spans 14 residues. The CDR3 is CASSTGPSGNTIYF. Written as DNA, the CDR3 is TGTGCCAGCTCGACAGGTCCCTCGGGAAACACCATATATTTT.

CDR3 DNA: TGTGCCAGCAGCTTGGACAGAAAAGTCCAGTTCTTC. Residues: CASSLDRKVQFF. The V call is TRBV11-1, the J call TRBJ2-1; TRBD1 might be the D (6 bases). Per the germline V gene, CDR1 is SGHAT and CDR2 is FQDESV (reference sequence). This CDR3 is built from 12 residues. V was shortened by 3 bases and J by 13 bases, with 13 bases between the two germline ends. Complete variable domain (other parts from reference TRBV11-1 and TRBJ2-1): EAEVAQSPRYKITEKSQAVAFWCDPISGHATLYWYRQILGQGPELLVQFQDESVVDDSQLPKDRFSAERLKGVDSTLKIQPAELGDSAMYLCASSLDRKVQFFGPGTRLTVL.

The chain has TRBV9 and TRBJ1-2; no definite D call. The germline V gene encodes CDR1 SGDLS and CDR2 YYNGEE. This CDR3 region has 15 residues. The V gene lost 0 bases and the J gene lost 1 base, with 10 bases spanning the gap. The CDR3 coding sequence is TGTGCCAGCAGCGTAGATAGTAACCTTAACTATGGCTACACCTTC. This translates into CASSVDSNLNYGYTF. Using reference TRBV9 and TRBJ1-2 for the parts outside the CDR3, the full variable domain is DSGVTQTPKHLITATGQRVTLRCSPRSGDLSVYWYQQSLDQGLQFLIQYYNGEERAKGNILERFSAQQFPDLHSELNLSSLELGDSALYFCASSVDSNLNYGYTFGSGTRLTVV.

This chain connects TRBV10-1 to TRBJ2-1; no reliable D call. V was cut by 7 bases and J by 0 bases, with 19 bases left in between. This CDR3 spans 17 amino acids. The germline V gene encodes CDR1 WNHNN and CDR2 SYGVQD (reference sequence). The DNA of the CDR3 is TGCGCCAGCACCGAAGGTCTTTTTAGGAGCTCCTACAATGAGCAGTTCTTC. It specifies CASTEGLFRSSYNEQFF.

The chain joins TRBV11-3 to TRBJ1-1; D call uncertain. Germline loops: CDR1 SGHNT, CDR2 YENEEA. Trimming took off 0 bases at V and 6 bases at J, with 11 bases between the two ends. This CDR3 is built from 14 residues. CDR3 in amino acids: CASSLDRDGSEAFF. CDR3 coding DNA: TGTGCCAGCAGCTTAGATCGGGATGGGTCTGAAGCTTTCTTT. The complete variable domain, with remaining parts taken from reference TRBV11-3 and TRBJ1-1, reads EAGVVQSPRYKIIEKKQPVAFWCNPISGHNTLYWYLQNLGQGPELLIRYENEEAVDDSQLPKDRFSAERLKGVDSTLKIQPAELGDSAVYLCASSLDRDGSEAFFGQGTRLTVV.

The genes are TRBV7-9 and TRBJ2-3, with 8 nucleotides matching TRBD2. Losses at the gene ends were 3 bases for V and 5 bases for J; bases not matched to a gene: 7. The CDR3 length is 15 residues. The V gene's germline CDR1 is SEHNR and CDR2 FQNEAQ (reference sequence). CDR3 DNA sequence: TGTGCCAGCAGCTTCTCAGCGGGAGACGGAGATACGCAGTATTTT. It yields the protein CASSFSAGDGDTQYF.

The gene calls are TRBV2 and TRBJ2-7, with D perhaps matching TRBD2 (6 bases). The germline V gene encodes CDR1 SNHLY and CDR2 FYNNEI. V shed 7 bases and J shed 5 bases, with 12 bases lying between them. CDR3 length: 12 residues. CDR3 sequence: CASMKGGDEQYF. The DNA for the CDR3 is TGTGCCAGCATGAAAGGAGGGGACGAGCAGTACTTC.

The V call is TRBV7-3, the J call TRBJ2-2; TRBD2 agrees at 10 bases. The CDR3 sequence is 15 residues long. CDR1 and CDR2 from the germline V gene are SGHTA and FQGTGA. The junction had 5 bases not matched to a gene; V was cut back by 7 bases and J by 3 bases. CDR3 sequence reads: CASKPGTSDTGELFF. CDR3 DNA sequence: TGTGCCAGCAAACCGGGGACTAGCGACACCGGGGAGCTGTTTTTT.

V and J are TRBV19 and TRBJ2-3, with 7 bases lining up with TRBD2. After removal of 3 bases from V and 3 bases from J, the junction contained 6 bases not matched to a gene. This CDR3 comprises 15 residues. Germline CDR1 reads LNHDA; CDR2 reads SQIVND (reference sequence). CDR3 in amino acids: CASSIKGLWTDTQYF. As DNA, the CDR3 is TGTGCCAGTAGTATTAAGGGACTATGGACAGATACGCAGTATTTT.

The genes are TRBV19 and TRBJ1-5; D possibly corresponds to TRBD1 (6 bases). V was shortened by 6 bases and J by 7 bases, with 13 bases between the two germline ends. Germline loops: CDR1 LNHDA, CDR2 SQIVND (reference sequence). This CDR3 is 13 amino acids long. CDR3 in amino acids: CASSSKRGQPQHF. The CDR3 DNA is TGTGCCAGTAGCTCCAAAAGGGGGCAGCCCCAGCATTTT.

This clone was seen a few times. This sequence joins TRBV4-3 and TRBJ1-2; D possibly corresponds to TRBD1 (5 bases). Germline values: CDR1 LGHNA, CDR2 YSLEER. Trimming took off 1 base at V and 6 bases at J, with 15 bases between the two ends. The CDR3 sequence is 15 residues long. The CDR3, as DNA: TGCGCCAGCAGCCAAGCAGTAGGGGATGTCAATGGCTACACCTTC. Its protein product is CASSQAVGDVNGYTF.

The chain uses TRBV29-1 and TRBJ2-7; 14 bases fit TRBD2. V shed 7 bases, J shed 0 bases, and the junction held 8 bases outside the gene matches. This CDR3 has 16 amino acids. In germline, CDR1 is SQVTM, CDR2 ANQGSEA. The CDR3 DNA sequence: TGCAGCGCTCGAGCCGGGACTAGCGGGAGCTCCTACGAGCAGTACTTC. Encoded protein: CSARAGTSGSSYEQYF.

V and J are TRBV6-6 and TRBJ1-1, with 7 bases aligning to TRBD1. Germline lookup yields CDR1 MNHNY and CDR2 SVGAGI (reference sequence). V was pared by 6 bases and J by 0 bases, with 10 bases of the junction left unmatched. This CDR3 has 16 amino acids. CDR3 sequence: CASRPQGNSMNTEAFF. In DNA form, the CDR3 reads TGTGCCAGCAGGCCACAGGGGAACAGCATGAACACTGAAGCTTTCTTT.

The genes are TRBV24-1 and TRBJ2-5, with D perhaps matching TRBD1 (6 bases). The CDR3 has 14 amino acids. Deletions cut 5 bases from V and 0 bases from J, with 9 bases between. The germline CDR1 and CDR2 sequences are KGHDR and SFDVKD. The CDR3, as DNA: TGTGCCACCAGTGGGCAGGGGAACCAAGAGACCCAGTACTTC. Protein sequence: CATSGQGNQETQYF.

The chain combines TRBV7-8 with TRBJ2-7; D is undetermined. The CDR3 consists of 14 residues. Germline V gene lookup returns CDR1 SGHVS and CDR2 FQNEAQ. Trimming took off 0 bases at V and 4 bases at J, with 10 bases between the two ends. In DNA form, the CDR3 reads TGTGCCAGCAGCTTAGCAGAAGTTGCGTACGAGCAGTACTTC. It encodes CASSLAEVAYEQYF.

CDR3 residues: CASSPRDRVGETQYF. In DNA form, the CDR3 reads TGTGCCAGCAGTCCCCGGGACAGGGTGGGGGAGACCCAGTACTTC. The V gene is TRBV5-5, the J gene TRBJ2-5; TRBD1 matches at 9 bases. The germline gives CDR1 SGHKS, CDR2 YYEKEE (reference sequence). With 5 bases clipped from V and 5 bases from J, the junction kept 10 bases outside the gene matches. CDR3 length: 15 amino acids.

This clone was detected only once. V usage is TRBV6-5 and J usage is TRBJ2-5, with D possibly matching TRBD1 (6 bases). Trimming removed 6 bases from V and 7 bases from J, with 12 bases in between. Germline CDR1 MNHEY, CDR2 SVGAGI. There are 12 residues in the CDR3. The CDR3 bases are TGTGCCAGCAGGGGGGCCTTCGGGACCCAGTACTTC. Amino acids: CASRGAFGTQYF.

CDR3 sequence (DNA): TGTGCCAGCAGCACTAGGGAGGGGACTGGGACCCAGTACTTC. Amino acid sequence: CASSTREGTGTQYF. The rearrangement uses TRBV7-9 and TRBJ2-5, with 7 bases lining up with TRBD2. The CDR3 is 14 residues long. CDR1 and CDR2 from the germline V gene are SEHNR and FQNEAQ (reference sequence). J lost 7 bases, V lost 5 bases, and 10 bases had no gene match. Supplemented by reference TRBV7-9 and TRBJ2-5, the full variable domain reads DTGVSQNPRHKITKRGQNVTFRCDPISEHNRLYWYRQTLGQGPEFLTYFQNEAQLEKSRLLSDRFSAERPKGSFSTLEIQRTEQGDSAMYLCASSTREGTGTQYFGPGTRLLVL.

The chain links TRBV5-8 to TRBJ2-7; D is undetermined. V dropped 1 base and J dropped 4 bases, with 3 bases sitting between them. In germline, CDR1 is SGHTS, CDR2 YDEGEE. The CDR3 runs 11 residues. CDR3 protein: CASSLIYEQYF. CDR3 in DNA: TGTGCCAGCAGCTTGATATACGAGCAGTACTTC. Supplemented by reference TRBV5-8 and TRBJ2-7, the full variable domain reads EAGVTQSPTHLIKTRGQQATLRCSPISGHTSVYWYQQALGLGLQFLLWYDEGEERNRGNFPPRFSGRQFPNYSSELNVNALELEDSALYLCASSLIYEQYFGPGTRLTVT.

J is TRBJ2-3 and V is TRBV9; TRBD2 aligns across 9 bases. V dropped 0 bases and J dropped 0; count of bases not matched to a gene: 17. CDR1 SGDLS and CDR2 YYNGEE come from the germline V gene. This CDR3 region has 21 residues. The CDR3 DNA follows: TGTGCCAGCAGCGTAGGATCCGCTAGCGGGAAGTCGGACTACAGCACAGATACGCAGTATTTT. It codes for CASSVGSASGKSDYSTDTQYF.